The 27 T cell receptor beta chains below come from one sample, sequenced in a study of T cell responses to AZD1222 COVID-19 vaccine (dated by TCRdb to the early 2020s). The library was made by the immunoSEQ multiplex PCR assay. TCRdb took this table from immuneACCESS and kept in-frame rearrangements with V and J called. Such tables lack part of the clones; where checked against another copy, unresolved V genes explain under half of the gap, and the rest is unexplained. The sample table records over 120,000 clones; around 93% of these occur just once. Jointly, the top ten make up more than 8.5% of the sample. The time point label of this sample denotes: baseline before first vaccination. This specimen was peripheral blood, taken on day 0 of AZD1222 vaccination. The receptors were gathered from an adult in good health.

V usage is TRBV12-5 and J usage is TRBJ2-2, with TRBD1 identical over 10 bases. The J segment lost 7 bases and the V segment lost 7 bases, leaving 6 bases of the junction unmatched. This CDR3 comprises 14 residues. In germline, CDR1 is LGHNT, CDR2 FRNRAP. The CDR3 DNA sequence: TGTGCTAGTGCCCGACAGGGGGCCGGCGGGGAGCTGTTTTTT. Translation gives CASARQGAGGELFF. The variable domain in full, with the rest retrieved from reference TRBV12-5 and TRBJ2-2, is DARVTQTPRHKVTEMGQEVTMRCQPILGHNTVFWYRQTMMQGLELLAYFRNRAPLDDSGMPKDRFSAEMPDATLATLKIQPSEPRDSAVYFCASARQGAGGELFFGEGSRLTVL.

This chain uses TRBV5-4 with TRBJ2-3; D unclear. The CDR3 loop spans 15 amino acids. V was pared by 3 bases and J by 1 base, with 12 bases between. Germline V gene lookup returns CDR1 SGHNT and CDR2 YYREEE (reference sequence). The CDR3 bases are TGTGCCAGCAGCTACAATAATAGAGGCACAGATACGCAGTATTTT. It translates to CASSYNNRGTDTQYF.

V is TRBV15 and J is TRBJ2-3; D is unresolved. This CDR3 comprises 17 residues. Germline CDR1 is LNHNV and CDR2 is YYDKDF (reference sequence). V was pared by 5 bases and J by 2 bases, with 20 bases between. This chain's CDR3 is CATSGYQVGPNTDTQYF. The CDR3 DNA is TGTGCCACCAGCGGTTACCAAGTAGGACCCAACACAGATACGCAGTATTTT.

Only one count was recorded for this clone. The rearrangement links TRBV7-9 to TRBJ2-2; 9 bases line up with TRBD2. Germline CDR1 and CDR2: SEHNR and FQNEAQ (reference sequence). The CDR3 has 14 amino acids. V shed 3 bases and J 5 bases; nucleotides not matched to a gene: 1. The CDR3 sequence is CASSFSGGTGELFF. CDR3 in DNA: TGTGCCAGCAGCTTTAGCGGGGGAACCGGGGAGCTGTTTTTT.

V usage is TRBV7-3 and J usage is TRBJ2-2; D is uncertain. Trimming took off 5 bases at V and 0 bases at J, with 1 base between the two ends. Germline assignment: CDR1 SGHTA and CDR2 FQGTGA. This CDR3 has 12 residues. This CDR3 is CASSPNTGELFF. The CDR3 DNA sequence: TGTGCCAGCAGCCCGAACACCGGGGAGCTGTTTTTT. Supplemented by reference TRBV7-3 and TRBJ2-2, the full variable domain reads GAGVSQTPSNKVTEKGKYVELRCDPISGHTALYWYRQSLGQGPEFLIYFQGTGAADDSGLPNDRFFAVRPEGSVSTLKIQRTERGDSAVYLCASSPNTGELFFGEGSRLTVL.

The V call is TRBV3-1 (or the pseudogene TRBV3-2), the J call TRBJ1-2, with unresolved D. The CDR3 has 13 amino acids. The germline gives CDR1 LGHDT, CDR2 YNNKEL (reference sequence). The V and J ends lost 6 bases and 2 bases respectively, with 10 bases between them. The CDR3: CASSLELNYGYTF. The CDR3 DNA reads TGTGCCAGCAGTCTGGAGCTGAACTATGGCTACACCTTC.

The genes are TRBV7-2 and TRBJ2-7; possibly TRBD1 for D (5 bases). Trimming removed 2 bases at V and 3 bases at J, with 17 bases between. This CDR3 is built from 16 residues. CDR1 and CDR2 from the germline V gene are SGHTA and FQGNSA. CDR3 DNA: TGTGCCAGCAGCTTACTGGTTGGATCAGGGCGCTACGAGCAGTACTTC. It is translated as CASSLLVGSGRYEQYF.

The rearrangement uses TRBV24-1 and TRBJ1-4, with a tentative D call TRBD1 (6 bases). V was cut by 4 bases and J by 4 bases, with 15 bases left in between. CDR3 length: 16 residues. The germline gives CDR1 KGHDR, CDR2 SFDVKD. The CDR3 nucleotides are TGTGCCACCAGTGACGGCGGCAGGGGCCGTAATGAAAAACTGTTTTTT. Residues: CATSDGGRGRNEKLFF.

Only one count was recorded for this clone. The chain employs TRBV29-1 and TRBJ1-1, with D uncertain. This CDR3 comprises 13 residues. The ends were cut back, 4 bases at V and 1 base at J, with 10 bases in the middle. Germline assignment: CDR1 SQVTM and CDR2 ANQGSEA. CDR3 sequence reads: CSVVSTRNTEAFF. CDR3 in DNA: TGCAGCGTTGTAAGCACTCGGAACACTGAAGCTTTCTTT.

The V and J genes are TRBV7-9 and TRBJ1-3; D ambiguous. The CDR3 sequence is 14 residues long. V shed 2 bases and J shed 0 bases, with 5 bases lying between them. Germline V gene sequence: CDR1 SEHNR, CDR2 FQNEAQ (reference sequence). CDR3 nucleotides: TGTGCCAGCAGCTTACAGGCCTCTGGAAACACCATATATTTT. Its translation: CASSLQASGNTIYF. Combining the CDR3 with reference TRBV7-9 and TRBJ1-3 gives the whole variable domain DTGVSQNPRHKITKRGQNVTFRCDPISEHNRLYWYRQTLGQGPEFLTYFQNEAQLEKSRLLSDRFSAERPKGSFSTLEIQRTEQGDSAMYLCASSLQASGNTIYFGEGSWLTVV.

The rearrangement links TRBV5-1 to TRBJ2-1, with a weak D call TRBD2 (5 bases). There are 16 residues in the CDR3. The germline V and J ends were trimmed by 3 bases and 3 bases, with 16 bases remaining between them. Per the germline V gene, CDR1 is SGHRS and CDR2 is YFSETQ. This chain's CDR3 is CASSWTGNPNYNEQFF. CDR3 nucleotide sequence: TGCGCCAGCAGCTGGACCGGGAACCCAAACTACAATGAGCAGTTCTTC.

This chain uses TRBV5-1 with TRBJ1-3, with unresolved D. The CDR3 is 13 amino acids. Per germline, CDR1 SGHRS and CDR2 YFSETQ. V gave up 0 bases and J gave up 3 bases, with 4 bases separating them. CDR3 coding DNA: TGCGCCAGCAGCTTGGGGGTTGGAAACACCATATATTTT. Amino acids: CASSLGVGNTIYF. The variable domain in full, with the rest retrieved from reference TRBV5-1 and TRBJ1-3, is KAGVTQTPRYLIKTRGQQVTLSCSPISGHRSVSWYQQTPGQGLQFLFEYFSETQRNKGNFPGRFSGRQFSNSRSEMNVSTLELGDSALYLCASSLGVGNTIYFGEGSWLTVV.

V usage is TRBV28 and J usage is TRBJ1-2; D uncertain. V was pared by 5 bases and J by 7 bases, with 14 bases between. The CDR3 has 13 amino acids. CDR1 is MDHEN, CDR2 SYDVKM, per germline. The CDR3 region has the DNA TGTGCCAGCAGTCCCCCACAAGAGGCTGGCTACACCTTC. This encodes CASSPPQEAGYTF.

J is TRBJ2-1 and V is TRBV6-2 or TRBV6-3; D is perhaps TRBD1 (5 bases). From germline, CDR1 is MNHEY and CDR2 SVGEGT. This CDR3 region has 15 residues. V lost 2 bases and J lost 0, with 8 bases in between. The CDR3 bases are TGTGCCAGCAGTTACGGCACAGGCTCCTACAATGAGCAGTTCTTC. The encoded protein is CASSYGTGSYNEQFF.

V usage is TRBV19 and J usage is TRBJ2-1; 7 bases line up with TRBD2. Looked up from germline, CDR1 is LNHDA and CDR2 is SQIVND (reference sequence). V was clipped by 10 bases and J by 6 bases; unmatched bases: 3. The CDR3 runs to 11 residues. Written as DNA, the CDR3 is TGTGCCACGGGGGGTAGCAATGAGCAGTTCTTC. Amino acid sequence: CATGGSNEQFF.

The chain recombines TRBV11-3 with TRBJ1-6; D unresolved. The ends were cut back, 4 bases at V and 7 bases at J, with 11 bases in the middle. Germline assignment: CDR1 SGHNT and CDR2 YENEEA. The length of the CDR3 is 14 residues. CDR3 residues: CASSSLTGNSPLHF. CDR3 DNA: TGTGCCAGCAGCTCTTTGACGGGGAATTCACCCCTCCACTTT.

The chain carries TRBV6-4 and TRBJ1-5; D gene unclear. Germline V gene lookup returns CDR1 MRHNA and CDR2 SNTAGT. The CDR3 spans 15 residues. The V gene lost 9 bases and the J gene lost 2 bases, with 17 bases spanning the gap. The CDR3 is CARSFRGSGNQPQHF. CDR3 in DNA: TGTGCCAGGTCGTTTAGAGGCTCCGGCAATCAGCCCCAGCATTTT.

This clone has just one count. The V and J genes are TRBV2 and TRBJ1-1; TRBD1 might be the D (5 bases). CDR1 and CDR2 from the germline V gene are SNHLY and FYNNEI. V lost 4 bases and J lost 1, with 7 bases in between. The CDR3 totals 13 residues. In DNA, the CDR3 is TGTGCCAGCAGTGGGGACGGGAACACTGAAGCTTTCTTT. Encoded protein: CASSGDGNTEAFF.

The CDR3 region has the DNA TGTGCCAGCAGCTTATCAGGGCGCGTTAATGAAAAACTGTTTTTT. As protein: CASSLSGRVNEKLFF. V and J are TRBV11-1 and TRBJ1-4, with D possibly matching TRBD1 (5 bases). CDR3 length: 15 residues. Trimming pared 2 bases from V and 4 bases from J, leaving 11 bases between. CDR1 and CDR2 from the germline V gene are SGHAT and FQDESV (reference sequence).

The chain recombines TRBV9 with TRBJ1-6, with unresolved D. Germline CDR1 SGDLS, CDR2 YYNGEE. The CDR3 length is 16 residues. The V gene lost 2 bases and the J gene lost 0 bases, with 9 bases spanning the gap. CDR3 in amino acids: CASSVGRSSYNSPLHF. The CDR3 DNA sequence: TGTGCCAGCAGCGTTGGACGGAGCTCCTATAATTCACCCCTCCACTTT.

The V gene is TRBV19, the J gene TRBJ1-1, with D perhaps TRBD1 (6 bases). The V gene lost 1 base and the J gene lost 4 bases, with 13 bases spanning the gap. This CDR3 comprises 15 residues. The germline gives CDR1 LNHDA, CDR2 SQIVND (reference sequence). The CDR3 region has the DNA TGTGCCAGTAGTATAGCTGGGGGGCGCAGCACTGAAGCTTTCTTT. Amino acids: CASSIAGGRSTEAFF.

The rearrangement links TRBV7-2 to TRBJ1-1, with TRBD1 identical over 8 bases. Germline CDR1 reads SGHTA; CDR2 reads FQGNSA. V shed 4 bases, J shed 2 bases, and the junction held 6 bases outside the gene matches. This CDR3 is 15 amino acids long. The CDR3 reads CASSSWTGTNTEAFF. The DNA of the CDR3 is TGTGCCAGCAGCTCTTGGACAGGGACCAACACTGAAGCTTTCTTT.

The rearrangement links TRBV10-1 to TRBJ2-7; D may be TRBD1 or TRBD2 (5 bases each). The CDR3 is 17 residues long. From germline, CDR1 is WNHNN and CDR2 SYGVQD (reference sequence). Trimming left V 0 bases short and J 7 bases short, with 22 bases between. The DNA for the CDR3 is TGCGCCAGCAGTGAGTCCCTGGCGGGCAGGGCCTCGCCGGAGCAGTACTTC. This gives the protein CASSESLAGRASPEQYF.

This clone was observed a single time. The chain combines TRBV5-1 with TRBJ2-1; D gene ambiguous. CDR3 size: 15 residues. Germline CDR1 and CDR2: SGHRS and YFSETQ. Trimming cost V 0 bases and J 10 bases, with 17 bases left between them. The chain's CDR3 is CASSLGSAGSEEQFF. CDR3 bases: TGCGCCAGCAGCTTGGGGTCGGCAGGTAGTGAGGAGCAGTTCTTC.

The V call is TRBV11-2, the J call TRBJ2-3; D is possibly TRBD2 (5 bases). Trimming left V 1 base short and J 5 bases short, with 16 bases between. CDR1 and CDR2 from the germline V gene are SGHAT and FQNNGV. The CDR3 consists of 16 residues. In DNA form, the CDR3 reads TGTGCCAGCAGCTTAGGATTAGGGAGCGGCCGAGATACGCAGTATTTT. It yields the protein CASSLGLGSGRDTQYF. Full variable domain (outside the CDR3, taken from reference TRBV11-2 and TRBJ2-3): EAGVAQSPRYKIIEKRQSVAFWCNPISGHATLYWYQQILGQGPKLLIQFQNNGVVDDSQLPKDRFSAERLKGVDSTLKIQPAKLEDSAVYLCASSLGLGSGRDTQYFGPGTRLTVL.

The V and J genes are TRBV7-9 and TRBJ2-7; 12 bases line up with TRBD2. Germline V gene lookup returns CDR1 SEHNR and CDR2 FQNEAQ (reference sequence). J gave up 2 bases and V 6 bases, and 2 bases lay outside the gene matches. The CDR3 runs 14 residues. CDR3 region: CASSSSGGAYEQYF. The CDR3 DNA reads TGTGCCAGCAGTTCTAGCGGGGGGGCCTACGAGCAGTACTTC.

J is TRBJ2-7 and V is TRBV27; D not resolved. Trimming took 4 bases from V and 1 from J, leaving 11 bases between them. The germline V gene encodes CDR1 MNHEY and CDR2 SMNVEV (reference sequence). The CDR3 has 14 amino acids. CDR3 nucleotide sequence: TGTGCCAGCAGTTGGGCAGGTCCATCCTACGAGCAGTACTTC. The encoded protein is CASSWAGPSYEQYF.